This T cell receptor beta chain was sequenced in a study of CD8+CD57+ T cells in acquired aplastic anemia. Study-level points and caveats: Patients were compared with controls for CD8+ Simpson's diversity, and no significant difference emerged.

CD8+CD57+ cell expansion had been shown by flow cytometry in patients chosen for sequencing. V trimming: 1 base; J trimming: 6 bases; junction bases outside the gene matches: 6. The CDR3 has 15 amino acids. Germline lookup yields CDR1 SGHAT and CDR2 FQNNGV. This clonotype was counted a few times. As yet, its antigen is unknown. Template material for TCR beta VDJ and CDR3 profiling consisted of genomic DNA. TCRdb recomputed calls from the reads with MiXCR, one row per CDR3 protein. The sample includes 130,000 or so distinct CDR3 sequences, 45% to 60% seen only once; the top ten take roughly 32%. This receptor was obtained from a human donor with aplastic anemia. Sequencing was carried out using sorted CD4+, CD8+, or CD8+CD57+ T cells (not recorded which) from PBMCs. This rearrangement joins TRBV11-2 to TRBJ1-5; 7 bases line up with TRBD1. CDR3 bases: TGTGCCAGCAGCTTAGGATCTAGGGGGCCTCAGCCCCAGCATTTT. It specifies CASSLGSRGPQPQHF.